This TCR beta chain was sequenced for a study of blood T cell repertoires in COVID-19. This CDR3 contains 14 residues. Per germline, CDR1 LNHDA and CDR2 SQIVND (reference sequence). V lost 4 bases to trimming and J lost 6 bases, with 15 bases between them. Sequencing used immunoSEQ multiplex PCR; TCRdb keeps in-frame clones, though not all of them. The table includes fewer than 150,000 clones, around 85% detected once. The sequencing input was peripheral blood. This clonotype originated in a woman between 50 and 59 years old who had recovered from COVID-19. The V and J genes are TRBV19 and TRBJ2-5; no clear D. CDR3 nucleotide sequence: TGTGCCAGTAGTACGGGTCCCCTAGGCCAGACCCAGTACTTC. Translation gives CASSTGPLGQTQYF.